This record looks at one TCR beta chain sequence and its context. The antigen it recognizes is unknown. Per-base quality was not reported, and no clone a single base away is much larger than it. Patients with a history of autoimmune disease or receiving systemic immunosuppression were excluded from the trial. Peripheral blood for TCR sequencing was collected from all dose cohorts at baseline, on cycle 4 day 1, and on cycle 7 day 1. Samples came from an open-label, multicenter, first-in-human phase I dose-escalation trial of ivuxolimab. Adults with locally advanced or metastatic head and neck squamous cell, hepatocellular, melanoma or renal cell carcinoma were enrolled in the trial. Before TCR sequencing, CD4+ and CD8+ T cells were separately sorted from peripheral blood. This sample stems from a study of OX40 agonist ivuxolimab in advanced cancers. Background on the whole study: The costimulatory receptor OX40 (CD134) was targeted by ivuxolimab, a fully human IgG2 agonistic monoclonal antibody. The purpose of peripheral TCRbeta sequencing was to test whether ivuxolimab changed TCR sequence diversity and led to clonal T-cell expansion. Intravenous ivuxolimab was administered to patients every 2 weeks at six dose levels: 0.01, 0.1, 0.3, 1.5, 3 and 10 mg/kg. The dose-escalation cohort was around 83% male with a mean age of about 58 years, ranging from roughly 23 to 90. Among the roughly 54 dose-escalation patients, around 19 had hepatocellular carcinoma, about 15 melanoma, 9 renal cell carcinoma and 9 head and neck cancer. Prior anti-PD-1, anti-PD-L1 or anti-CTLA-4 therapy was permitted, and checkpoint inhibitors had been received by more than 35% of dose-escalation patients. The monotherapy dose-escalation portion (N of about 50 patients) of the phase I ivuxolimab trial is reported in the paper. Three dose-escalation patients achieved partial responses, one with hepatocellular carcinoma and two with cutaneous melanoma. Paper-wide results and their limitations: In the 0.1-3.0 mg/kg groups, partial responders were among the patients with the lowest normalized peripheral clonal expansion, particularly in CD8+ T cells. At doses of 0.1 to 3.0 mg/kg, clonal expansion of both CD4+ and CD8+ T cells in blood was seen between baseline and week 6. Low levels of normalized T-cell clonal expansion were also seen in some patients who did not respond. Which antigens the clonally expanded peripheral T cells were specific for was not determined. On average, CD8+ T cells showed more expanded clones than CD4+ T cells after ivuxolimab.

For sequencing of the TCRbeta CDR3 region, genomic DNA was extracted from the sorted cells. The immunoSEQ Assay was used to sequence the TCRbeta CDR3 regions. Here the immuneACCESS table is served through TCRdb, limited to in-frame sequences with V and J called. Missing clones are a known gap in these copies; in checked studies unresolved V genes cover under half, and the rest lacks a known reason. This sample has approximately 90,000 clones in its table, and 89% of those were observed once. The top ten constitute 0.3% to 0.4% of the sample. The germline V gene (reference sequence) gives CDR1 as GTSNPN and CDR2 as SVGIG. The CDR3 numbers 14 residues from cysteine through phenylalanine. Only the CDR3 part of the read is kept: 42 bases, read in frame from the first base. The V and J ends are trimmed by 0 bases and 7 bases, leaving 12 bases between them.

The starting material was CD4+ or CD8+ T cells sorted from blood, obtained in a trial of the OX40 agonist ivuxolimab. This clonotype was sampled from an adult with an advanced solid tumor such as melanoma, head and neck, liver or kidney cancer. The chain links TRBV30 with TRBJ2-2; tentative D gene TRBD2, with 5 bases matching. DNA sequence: TGTGCCTGGAGTGTCTCGCGGGCCAGCGGGGAGCTGTTTTTT. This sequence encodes CAWSVSRASGELFF.